A single sample is the source of the 26 T cell receptor beta chains below, sequenced in a study of T-cell reconstitution after alpha-beta-depleted transplantation in children (dated by TCRdb to the mid-2010s). The library was built by means of PCR. For sequencing, an Illumina HiSeq 2500 was employed. TCR library preparation used molecular barcoding, with unique molecular identifiers applied to normalize quantification of the TCRbeta repertoire. TCRdb redid the processing of the public reads, applying fastp at Q25 and MiXCR, and retained in-frame beta chains. CDR3 protein sequences are deduplicated, and each keeps its most common genes and DNA. The sample data list around 110,000 distinct CDR3 sequences, and 10% of these were observed just once. The ten largest clonotypes hold less than 35% of the sample. Read against the paper, the sample's treatment or condition label means: allogeneic hematopoietic cell transplantation with graft depleted of TCRalphabeta T cells and CD19 B cells.

The starting material was PBMCs, obtained before TCRalphabeta/CD19-depleted stem cell transplant. These receptor sequences come from a boy between 2 and 10 years old with acute lymphoblastic leukemia, due to receive a stem cell transplant.

This clonotype was recorded at least ten times. The V call is TRBV12-3 or TRBV12-4, the J call TRBJ2-1; 11 nucleotides agree with TRBD1. The junction had 7 bases not matched to a gene; V was cut back by 6 bases and J by 3 bases. CDR3 length: 16 amino acids. Written as DNA, the CDR3 is TGTGCCAGCAGCCCCGGGACAGGGGGATTCTACAATGAGCAGTTCTTC. It codes for CASSPGTGGFYNEQFF.

This clonotype was picked up a small number of times. This chain joins TRBV3-1 and TRBJ2-5; maybe TRBD2 (5 bases). There are 17 residues in the CDR3. The germline V gene encodes CDR1 LGHDT and CDR2 YNNKEL (reference sequence). V was clipped by 0 bases and J by 5 bases, with 19 bases between them. Here the CDR3 reads CASSQEAAMGVGETQYF. CDR3 in DNA: TGTGCCAGCAGCCAAGAGGCCGCGATGGGAGTGGGGGAGACCCAGTACTTC.

The chain has TRBV11-2 and TRBJ2-7, with 7 bases fitting TRBD1. The junction had 4 bases not matched to a gene; V was cut back by 0 bases and J by 2 bases. Germline assignment: CDR1 SGHAT and CDR2 FQNNGV. This CDR3 contains 15 residues. CDR3 loop: CASSLDPRGPYEQYF. The CDR3 coding sequence is TGTGCCAGCAGCTTAGACCCAAGGGGGCCCTACGAGCAGTACTTC.

This clonotype appeared a few times. The genes are TRBV27 and TRBJ2-3, with 13 positions matching TRBD2. The trim removed 3 bases at V and 3 bases at J, leaving 3 bases unmatched. CDR1 MNHEY and CDR2 SMNVEV come from the germline V gene (reference sequence). The CDR3 sequence is 16 residues long. In nucleotides, the CDR3 is TGTGCCAGCAGTTTCCGGACTAGCGGGAGAACAGATACGCAGTATTTT. Translated, it gives CASSFRTSGRTDTQYF.

This clonotype was seen at least ten times. The chain links TRBV5-1 to TRBJ1-3, with D tentatively TRBD1 (5 bases). The ends were cut back, 3 bases at V and 4 bases at J, with 20 bases in the middle. Looked up from germline, CDR1 is SGHRS and CDR2 is YFSETQ. The CDR3 has 17 amino acids. CDR3: CASSSFWDGLGGNTIYF. CDR3 in DNA: TGCGCCAGCAGCTCTTTTTGGGACGGACTCGGAGGAAACACCATATATTTT.

In the case of this clonotype: It is likely a read error, because the conserved phenylalanine at the end of the CDR3 is missing. V usage is TRBV18 and J usage is TRBJ2-5; D gene ambiguous. The CDR3 runs to 13 residues. V shed 0 bases and J shed 5 bases, with 7 bases lying between them. The germline V gene encodes CDR1 KGHSH and CDR2 LQKENI. The CDR3 DNA sequence: TGTGCCAGCTCACCACCGTTCGGGGAGACCCAGTACTAC. Its translation is CASSPPFGETQYY.

This sequence joins TRBV20-1 and TRBJ2-3; D may be TRBD1 (5 bases). Per the germline V gene, CDR1 is DFQATT and CDR2 is SNEGSKA (reference sequence). Trimming shortened V by 3 bases and J by 3 bases, and 10 bases separated the two germline ends. CDR3 length: 13 amino acids. As DNA, the CDR3 is TGCAGTGCTAGGGGGCAGGGTACAGATACGCAGTATTTT. This sequence encodes CSARGQGTDTQYF.

This clonotype was picked up a small number of times. This chain uses TRBV27 with TRBJ2-7; 10 bases are shared with TRBD2. Germline loops: CDR1 MNHEY, CDR2 SMNVEV (reference sequence). The CDR3 is 16 residues long. V was pared by 5 bases and J by 5 bases, with 12 bases of the junction left unmatched. CDR3 sequence (DNA): TGTGCCAGCAGTCCCTCCAGCGGGAGGGCCTTCCACGAGCAGTACTTC. Translated, it gives CASSPSSGRAFHEQYF.

This chain uses TRBV12-3 or TRBV12-4 with TRBJ2-7, with a possible D match to TRBD2 (6 bases). This CDR3 has 17 residues. Deletions cut 5 bases from V and 2 bases from J, with 22 bases between. The CDR3 DNA sequence: TGTGCCAGCAGTCTAATACCGGGACTGAATATTCCCTACGAGCAGTACTTC. Its translation is CASSLIPGLNIPYEQYF.

This clonotype was seen a few times. The gene calls are TRBV6-1 and TRBJ2-7, with D perhaps matching TRBD1 or TRBD2 (5 bases each). Trimming cost V 3 bases and J 2 bases, with 14 bases left between them. The CDR3 extends over 15 amino acids. Germline V gives CDR1 MNHNS, CDR2 SASEGT. The CDR3 DNA follows: TGTGCCAGCAGTGAGTCCGGGACGGCAGCCTACGAGCAGTACTTC. Its protein product is CASSESGTAAYEQYF.

This clonotype was picked up many times. J is TRBJ2-2 and V is TRBV25-1; D is unresolved. Deletions cut 3 bases from V and 0 bases from J, with 8 bases between. Per the germline V gene, CDR1 is MGHDK and CDR2 is SYGVNS. The CDR3 sequence is 15 residues long. This CDR3 reads CASSDGRSNTGELFF. Written as DNA, the CDR3 is TGTGCCAGCAGTGATGGAAGGTCGAACACCGGGGAGCTGTTTTTT. The whole variable domain, remainder taken from reference TRBV25-1 and TRBJ2-2, is EADIYQTPRYLVIGTGKKITLECSQTMGHDKMYWYQQDPGMELHLIHYSYGVNSTEKGDLSSESTVSRIRTEHFPLTLESARPSHTSQYLCASSDGRSNTGELFFGEGSRLTVL.

The chain has TRBV7-8 and TRBJ2-1; 9 bases are a match to TRBD2. This CDR3 is built from 19 residues. Germline trimming cut 2 bases from V and 4 bases from J; bases unmatched to any gene: 15. CDR1 and CDR2 from the germline V gene are SGHVS and FQNEAQ. In DNA form, the CDR3 reads TGTGCCAGCAGCTTAAGGTCGGCTAGCGGGACTAACTTTTACAATGAGCAGTTCTTC. This encodes CASSLRSASGTNFYNEQFF. The whole variable domain, filled in from reference TRBV7-8 and TRBJ2-1, reads GAGVSQSPRYKVAKRGQDVALRCDPISGHVSLFWYQQALGQGPEFLTYFQNEAQLDKSGLPSDRFFAERPEGSVSTLKIQRTQQEDSAVYLCASSLRSASGTNFYNEQFFGPGTRLTVL.

The chain combines TRBV11-2 with TRBJ2-1, with TRBD2 matching 9 bases. The CDR3 has 15 amino acids. After removal of 6 bases from V and 1 base from J, the junction contained 4 bases not matched to a gene. The germline V gene encodes CDR1 SGHAT and CDR2 FQNNGV. CDR3 amino acids: CASSPSGGSYNEQFF. For the CDR3, the DNA is TGTGCCAGCAGTCCGAGCGGGGGGTCCTACAATGAGCAGTTCTTC.

About this clonotype: The germline gene is not matched at one end of the junction; a read error may be the cause. The chain combines TRBV7-8 with TRBJ2-7, with D possibly being TRBD2 (5 bases). The germline V gene has CDR1 SGHVS and CDR2 FQNEAQ. The CDR3 has 12 residues. Written as DNA, the CDR3 is TGTGCCAGCAGCGGCCACGGGGAGTTGTTTTCCTTC. It yields the protein CASSGHGELFSF.

The sample holds many counts of this clonotype. The V and J genes are TRBV7-2 and TRBJ2-5, with 9 bases aligning to TRBD1. The germline V gene encodes CDR1 SGHTA and CDR2 FQGNSA. This CDR3 is built from 14 residues. The ends lost 8 bases at V and 5 bases at J; junction bases unmatched: 9. CDR3 loop: CASPWTGTGETQYF. The CDR3 DNA reads as TGTGCCAGCCCTTGGACCGGGACAGGGGAGACCCAGTACTTC.

This clonotype showed up many times. V and J are TRBV12-3 or TRBV12-4 and TRBJ2-7; TRBD2 might be the D (5 bases). V was cut by 5 bases and J by 6 bases, with 11 bases left in between. CDR3 length: 12 amino acids. This chain's CDR3 is CASSPSISEQYF. The CDR3 nucleotides are TGTGCCAGCAGTCCTAGCATCTCCGAGCAGTACTTC.

The chain employs TRBV24-1 and TRBJ1-5; D unresolved. This CDR3 region has 13 residues. Trimming pared 5 bases from V and 1 base from J, leaving 5 bases between. Germline assignment: CDR1 KGHDR and CDR2 SFDVKD. The CDR3 reads CATSVGSNQPQHF. The CDR3 DNA sequence: TGTGCCACCAGTGTTGGAAGCAATCAGCCCCAGCATTTT.

This sequence joins TRBV5-1 and TRBJ2-7; D may be TRBD1 or TRBD2 (6 bases each). The length of the CDR3 is 17 residues. Germline assignment: CDR1 SGHRS and CDR2 YFSETQ. Trimming removed 3 bases from V and 2 bases from J, with 21 bases in between. The CDR3 protein is CASSSHLGGLTAYEQYF. As DNA, the CDR3 is TGCGCCAGCAGCTCTCATTTAGGGGGGCTAACGGCCTACGAGCAGTACTTC.

This clonotype occurred a few times. This chain links TRBV7-2 with TRBJ1-2; TRBD1 matches 10 bases. V lost 5 bases, J lost 7 bases, and 7 bases stayed unmatched. CDR3 length equals 14 residues. Germline assignment: CDR1 SGHTA and CDR2 FQGNSA. CDR3 nucleotides: TGTGCCAGCAGCCTAAGACAGGGGGCGCTTGGCTACACCTTC. Amino acids: CASSLRQGALGYTF. Full variable domain (missing parts from reference TRBV7-2 and TRBJ1-2): GAGVSQSPSNKVTEKGKDVELRCDPISGHTALYWYRQSLGQGLEFLIYFQGNSAPDKSGLPSDRFSAERTGGSVSTLTIQRTQQEDSAVYLCASSLRQGALGYTFGSGTRLTVV.

The chain recombines TRBV7-3 with TRBJ2-3, with a weak D call TRBD2 (6 bases). Germline CDR1 and CDR2: SGHTA and FQGTGA. CDR3 length: 16 amino acids. Trimming removed 1 base from V and 3 bases from J, with 14 bases in between. DNA of the CDR3: TGTGCCAGCAGCTTAAATCCCGGAGGGCAAACAGATACGCAGTATTTT. This gives the protein CASSLNPGGQTDTQYF.

The rearrangement links TRBV4-2 to TRBJ2-2; 10 bases match TRBD2. The CDR3 loop spans 18 amino acids. V lost 4 bases and J lost 2; bases outside the gene matches: 10. Germline V gives CDR1 LGHNA, CDR2 YNFKEQ. This CDR3 reads CASSRIPGLASNTGELFF. DNA of the CDR3: TGTGCCAGCAGCCGAATACCGGGACTAGCGTCTAACACCGGGGAGCTGTTTTTT.

There are many counts of this clonotype. This chain connects TRBV5-1 to TRBJ2-1; no clear D gene. The V gene lost 4 bases and the J gene lost 3 bases, with 11 bases spanning the gap. The CDR3 length is 14 residues. Germline V gene lookup returns CDR1 SGHRS and CDR2 YFSETQ. CDR3 loop: CASSTEVGYNEQFF. The CDR3 coding sequence is TGCGCCAGCAGCACAGAGGTCGGCTACAATGAGCAGTTCTTC.

This clonotype was observed a handful of times. The V and J genes are TRBV25-1 and TRBJ2-2; D is perhaps TRBD2 (5 bases). Germline V gene sequence: CDR1 MGHDK, CDR2 SYGVNS. The CDR3 runs 19 residues. The ends were cut back, 5 bases at V and 3 bases at J, with 25 bases in the middle. The CDR3 loop reads CASSKFAHLEGEHTGELFF. CDR3 coding DNA: TGTGCCAGCAGTAAATTCGCACACCTAGAGGGAGAACACACCGGGGAGCTGTTTTTT.

This clonotype was observed a handful of times. This chain joins TRBV20-1 and TRBJ2-3; D is possibly TRBD1 (5 bases). The CDR3 has 12 amino acids. Trimming took 5 bases from V and 5 from J, leaving 11 bases between them. The V gene's germline CDR1 is DFQATT and CDR2 SNEGSKA (reference sequence). The CDR3 protein is CSALGVGDTQYF. CDR3 DNA: TGCAGTGCTTTAGGGGTGGGAGATACGCAGTATTTT.

This clonotype was picked up many times. The CDR3 DNA follows: TGTGCCAGCTCCCCTTCACTCAGTCAGCCCCAGCATTTT. The encoded protein is CASSPSLSQPQHF. V and J are TRBV7-6 and TRBJ1-5; the D is unclear. This CDR3 region has 13 residues. Germline V CDR1 and CDR2: SGHVS, FNYEAQ. V shed 8 bases and J shed 6 bases, with 14 bases lying between them.

The V call is TRBV5-1, the J call TRBJ1-6; D may be TRBD1 (5 bases). This CDR3 has 13 amino acids. The germline V gene encodes CDR1 SGHRS and CDR2 YFSETQ. V lost 7 bases, J lost 10 bases, and 15 bases lay in between. The CDR3 DNA reads TGCGCCAGCTCCTTGGGGCGCGGGTCACCCCTCCACTTT. Protein product: CASSLGRGSPLHF.